The rows below give T cell receptor beta chains drawn from one sample of a study of CD8 T cells in acute hepatitis C reinfection. Profiled with immunoSEQ multiplex PCR; TCRdb holds only in-frame clones, not every one. The sample consists of around 34,000 clones, more than 75% of them appearing once. Sequenced input: naive CD8+ T cells from PBMCs. These receptors came from a man aged 25-40 years with chronic hepatitis C. Each CDR3 is given with its conserved first and last residue. The order of the fields is V gene, CDR3 length, D gene, clone size, J gene, CDR3 protein, CDR3 DNA. D genes are given only for firm matches. Not every row has a clone size; where given, it reads once, few, many or a size class.

TRBV29-1	11	TRBD2	.	TRBJ2-1	CSVSGGFEQFF	TGCAGCGTTTCGGGAGGTTTTGAGCAGTTCTTC
TRBV19	13	TRBD2	.	TRBJ2-7	CASSGGTSYEQYF	TGTGCCAGTAGTGGGGGGACTAGCTACGAGCAGTACTTC
TRBV7-6	16	TRBD2	.	TRBJ2-3	CASSTLAGASTDTQYF	TGTGCCAGCAGCACCTTAGCGGGGGCTAGCACAGATACGCAGTATTTT
TRBV19	14	.	.	TRBJ2-7	CASSISPASYEQYF	TGTGCCAGTAGTATTAGTCCGGCATCCTACGAGCAGTACTTC
TRBV6-6	14	TRBD1	.	TRBJ2-5	CASSGQVLGETQYF	TGTGCCAGCAGCGGACAGGTCCTCGGTGAGACCCAGTACTTC
TRBV19	12	TRBD1	.	TRBJ2-7	CASKGASYEQYF	TGTGCCAGTAAGGGGGCTTCCTACGAGCAGTACTTC
TRBV27	12	.	.	TRBJ2-2	CASSFSGRELFF	TGTGCCAGCAGCTTCTCCGGGAGGGAGCTGTTTTTT
TRBV13	16	.	.	TRBJ2-3	CASNSRATTSTDTQYF	TGTGCCAGCAACTCCCGGGCAACTACTAGCACAGATACGCAGTATTTT
TRBV19	15	TRBD1	.	TRBJ1-5	CASSQGQGNNQPQHF	TGTGCCAGTAGTCAGGGACAGGGGAACAATCAGCCCCAGCATTTT
TRBV14	18	TRBD1	.	TRBJ1-2	CASSQDLGPTGAGDGYTF	TGTGCCAGCAGCCAAGATCTCGGGCCAACAGGGGCTGGGGATGGCTACACCTTC
TRBV11-2	14	TRBD1	.	TRBJ2-7	CASSYRGFTYEQYF	TGTGCCAGCAGCTACAGGGGGTTCACCTACGAGCAGTACTTC
TRBV30	12	.	few	TRBJ1-1	CAWSVLGQEAFF	TGTGCCTGGAGTGTACTGGGACAAGAAGCTTTCTTT
TRBV19	13	TRBD1	.	TRBJ1-1	CASSPTGTTEAFF	TGTGCCAGTAGCCCGACAGGGACCACTGAAGCTTTCTTT
TRBV6-5	11	.	.	TRBJ1-1	CASTDWTEAFF	TGTGCCAGCACTGACTGGACTGAAGCTTTCTTT
TRBV2	10	.	few	TRBJ2-4	CASRGPLEYF	TGTGCCAGCAGAGGGCCGCTTGAGTACTTC
TRBV2	13	TRBD2	.	TRBJ2-7	CASSESGSYEQYF	TGTGCCAGCAGTGAAAGCGGGAGCTACGAGCAGTACTTC
TRBV30	15	.	.	TRBJ2-5	CAWSGGEYRQETQYF	TGTGCCTGGAGTGGGGGGGAATACCGACAAGAGACCCAGTACTTC
TRBV7-9	13	.	.	TRBJ2-1	CACTRESYNEQFF	TGTGCCTGTACAAGAGAATCCTACAATGAGCAGTTCTTC
TRBV9	16	TRBD2	.	TRBJ2-3	CASSVGIAGATDTQYF	TGTGCCAGCAGCGTAGGGATAGCGGGAGCCACAGATACGCAGTATTTT
TRBV7-9	14	TRBD2	.	TRBJ2-7	CASRGTSGSYEQYF	TGTGCCAGTCGAGGGACTAGCGGATCCTACGAGCAGTACTTC
TRBV4-1	15	.	once	TRBJ1-1	CASSQGVGMNTEAFF	TGCGCCAGCAGCCAAGGAGTCGGCATGAACACTGAAGCTTTCTTT
TRBV2	10	.	.	TRBJ2-7	CASSDGTEYF	TGTGCCAGCAGTGACGGGACTGAATACTTC
TRBV10-2	14	TRBD2	.	TRBJ2-1	CASLHSGSLNEQFF	TGCGCCAGTCTGCATAGCGGGAGCTTAAATGAGCAGTTCTTC
TRBV13	13	.	.	TRBJ2-1	CASSILARSEQFF	TGTGCCAGCAGCATACTAGCCCGCAGTGAGCAGTTCTTC
TRBV27	15	.	.	TRBJ1-2	CASSLSQQAFYGYTF	TGTGCCAGCAGTTTATCCCAACAGGCCTTCTATGGCTACACCTTC
TRBV4-1	14	.	.	TRBJ2-5	CASSQADRKETQYF	TGCGCCAGCAGCCAAGCCGACAGAAAAGAGACCCAGTACTTC
TRBV19	14	.	few	TRBJ2-2	CASSPRGLTGELFF	TGTGCCAGTAGTCCCCGGGGTCTCACCGGGGAGCTGTTTTTT
TRBV7-9	15	.	.	TRBJ2-1	CASSLATVLWDEQFF	TGTGCCAGCAGCTTAGCCACGGTCCTCTGGGATGAGCAGTTCTTC
TRBV27	16	TRBD1	few	TRBJ1-6	CASSLSAGGYNSPLHF	TGTGCCAGCAGTTTATCGGCAGGGGGTTATAATTCACCCCTCCACTTT
TRBV15	12	.	.	TRBJ2-7	CATSNRGHEQYF	TGTGCCACCAGCAATAGGGGCCACGAGCAGTACTTC
TRBV11-2	13	.	.	TRBJ2-7	CASSLFSGDEQYF	TGTGCCAGCAGCTTATTCTCAGGGGACGAGCAGTACTTC
TRBV29-1	13	TRBD1	.	TRBJ1-2	CSVVGQGAEGYTF	TGCAGCGTTGTAGGACAGGGGGCGGAAGGCTACACCTTC
TRBV30	13	.	.	TRBJ2-7	CAWELKSSYEQYF	TGTGCCTGGGAATTAAAAAGCTCCTACGAGCAGTACTTC
TRBV13	15	TRBD2	.	TRBJ2-1	CASSYPAGGDNEQFF	TGTGCCAGCAGCTATCCCGCGGGGGGGGACAATGAGCAGTTCTTC
TRBV6-1	14	TRBD2	.	TRBJ2-7	CASSGGDLNYEQYF	TGTGCCAGCAGCGGGGGGGACTTAAACTACGAGCAGTACTTC
TRBV5-1	12	TRBD1	.	TRBJ2-1	CASSPTGDEQFF	TGCGCCAGCAGCCCGACAGGGGATGAGCAGTTCTTC
TRBV4-3	19	TRBD2	few	TRBJ2-3	CASSQVPPPASGGTDTQYF	TGCGCCAGCAGCCAAGTTCCGCCCCCGGCTAGCGGGGGCACAGATACGCAGTATTTT
TRBV6-6	16	TRBD2	.	TRBJ2-5	CASSSALAGEQETQYF	TGTGCCAGCAGTTCGGCCCTAGCGGGGGAACAAGAGACCCAGTACTTC
TRBV19	15	.	.	TRBJ2-3	CASSMGGLSTDTQYF	TGTGCCAGTAGTATGGGGGGCCTCTCCACAGATACGCAGTATTTT
TRBV6-1	14	TRBD2	few	TRBJ2-3	CASSEAGLADTQYF	TGTGCCAGCAGTGAAGCGGGACTAGCGGATACGCAGTATTTT
TRBV18	15	.	.	TRBJ2-7	CASSPPGPGHYEQYF	TGTGCCAGCTCACCACCGGGACCAGGGCACTACGAGCAGTACTTC
TRBV19	13	.	.	TRBJ2-2	CASSIWLDGELFF	TGTGCCAGTAGTATTTGGTTGGACGGGGAGCTGTTTTTT
TRBV29-1	14	TRBD1	.	TRBJ2-7	CNVEDRETSYGQYF	TGCAACGTTGAAGACAGGGAGACATCCTACGGGCAGTACTTC
TRBV12-5	14	.	.	TRBJ2-5	CASGSQTGQETQYF	TGTGCTAGTGGTTCTCAGACAGGCCAAGAGACCCAGTACTTC
TRBV5-5	16	.	.	TRBJ2-1	CASSLTTVISYNEQFF	TGTGCCAGCAGCCTAACCACAGTAATCTCCTACAATGAGCAGTTCTTC